The 31 T cell receptor beta chains below were found in one sample sequenced in a study of T cell changes during pregnancy in multiple sclerosis. Here immunoSEQ multiplex PCR was the method, and the copy in TCRdb shows in-frame clones only, minus some. This sample carries roughly 87,000 clones, roughly nine tenths of them seen once, and the ten largest clones take about 3.8%. Sequenced material: PBMCs, taken in the first trimester of pregnancy. These receptors were collected from a female donor in good health, serving as a control in a pregnancy study. Some clones in this sample may be carry-over from other donors' samples.

The gene calls are TRBV19 and TRBJ1-5; no clear D gene. Germline V lookup: CDR1 LNHDA, CDR2 SQIVND (reference sequence). The V end lost 5 bases, the J end lost 5 bases, and 7 bases lay between the germline ends. The CDR3 covers 12 residues. The CDR3 protein is CASSLTYQPQHF. In DNA, the CDR3 is TGTGCCAGTAGTCTTACTTATCAGCCCCAGCATTTT. The whole variable domain, filled in from reference TRBV19 and TRBJ1-5, reads DGGITQSPKYLFRKEGQNVTLSCEQNLNHDAMYWYRQDPGQGLRLIYYSQIVNDFQKGDIAEGYSVSREKKESFPLTVTSAQKNPTAFYLCASSLTYQPQHFGDGTRLSIL.

The rearrangement joins TRBV11-2 to TRBJ2-7; D possibly corresponds to TRBD1 (6 bases). The CDR3 totals 14 residues. The V gene lost 3 bases and the J gene lost 2 bases, with 11 bases spanning the gap. Germline lookup yields CDR1 SGHAT and CDR2 FQNNGV. CDR3 amino acids: CASSFQGFTYEQYF. The CDR3 coding sequence is TGTGCCAGCAGCTTTCAGGGGTTTACCTACGAGCAGTACTTC.

The genes are TRBV11-3 and TRBJ2-1, with 13 bases that match TRBD2. Germline lookup yields CDR1 SGHNT and CDR2 YENEEA. V was pared by 5 bases and J by 16 bases, with 17 bases of the junction left unmatched. This CDR3 is 16 amino acids long. CDR3 DNA: TGTGCCAGCAGCCCTGGACTAGCGGGGGACAATGAGCTATGCTTCTTC. It encodes CASSPGLAGDNELCFF.

The V call is TRBV27, the J call TRBJ2-7; TRBD2 matches 7 bases. The CDR3 runs 14 residues. Per the germline V gene, CDR1 is MNHEY and CDR2 is SMNVEV (reference sequence). Trimming took 3 bases from V and 4 from J; bases not matched to a gene: 6. The CDR3 here is CASSFSGEIYEQYF. The CDR3, as DNA: TGTGCCAGCAGTTTCAGCGGGGAGATATACGAGCAGTACTTC.

V usage is TRBV15 and J usage is TRBJ1-6; D is undetermined. V was clipped by 1 base and J by 0 bases, with 7 bases between them. Germline assignment: CDR1 LNHNV and CDR2 YYDKDF (reference sequence). The CDR3 has 16 amino acids. CDR3 sequence reads: CATSRGEVSYNSPLHF. DNA for the CDR3: TGTGCCACCAGCAGAGGGGAGGTCTCCTATAATTCACCCCTCCACTTT.

This clone showed up just once. This chain links TRBV11-2 with TRBJ2-5; D not certain. Germline V gene sequence: CDR1 SGHAT, CDR2 FQNNGV. This CDR3 is 14 amino acids long. V gave up 1 base and J gave up 1 base, with 7 bases separating them. CDR3 DNA sequence: TGTGCCAGCAGCTTAGTCTACAGCCAAGAGACCCAGTACTTC. This gives the protein CASSLVYSQETQYF.

This chain links TRBV6-1 with TRBJ1-6; D perhaps matches TRBD1 (5 bases). The CDR3 contains 15 residues. The V and J ends lost 5 bases and 4 bases respectively, with 12 bases between them. CDR1 is MNHNS and CDR2 is SASEGT in the germline V gene. CDR3 sequence reads: CASSRRGKYNSPLHF. In DNA, the CDR3 is TGTGCCAGCAGTCGAAGGGGAAAATATAATTCACCCCTCCACTTT.

This clone was seen once. This chain links TRBV5-4 with TRBJ1-6; weak D call: TRBD1 (5 bases). This CDR3 has 16 residues. V shed 4 bases and J shed 7 bases, with 18 bases lying between them. Germline loops: CDR1 SGHNT, CDR2 YYREEE (reference sequence). CDR3 region: CASSEPSGGVNSPLHF. The CDR3 region has the DNA TGTGCCAGCAGCGAGCCAAGCGGAGGGGTAAATTCACCCCTCCACTTT.

The V call is TRBV27, the J call TRBJ2-7; D is undetermined. The CDR3 totals 11 residues. Germline assignment: CDR1 MNHEY and CDR2 SMNVEV (reference sequence). V was clipped by 5 bases and J by 5 bases, with 7 bases between them. As DNA, the CDR3 is TGTGCCAGCAGTGCCGGTAACGAGCAGTACTTC. Protein product: CASSAGNEQYF.

The chain carries TRBV28 and TRBJ1-5; D gene uncertain. V was pared by 3 bases and J by 2 bases, with 14 bases between. The germline gives CDR1 MDHEN, CDR2 SYDVKM. The CDR3 sequence is 16 residues long. The CDR3 DNA follows: TGTGCCAGCAGTTTCTCCGGGTTACGCGGCAATCAGCCCCAGCATTTT. Translating gives CASSFSGLRGNQPQHF.

The chain couples TRBV6-5 to TRBJ2-7; 7 nucleotides agree with TRBD2. V shed 6 bases, J shed 4 bases, and the junction held 9 bases outside the gene matches. This CDR3 comprises 14 residues. Germline V gives CDR1 MNHEY, CDR2 SVGAGI. CDR3 DNA: TGTGCCAGCAGCCCCGGGAGGCTCCAATACGAGCAGTACTTC. It yields the protein CASSPGRLQYEQYF.

V is TRBV6-5 and J is TRBJ2-3, with 7 bases that match TRBD1. Trimming at V came to 5 bases and at J to 5 bases, leaving 7 bases not matched to a gene. The CDR3 sequence is 14 residues long. The germline V gene has CDR1 MNHEY and CDR2 SVGAGI. CDR3 in DNA: TGTGCCAGCAGTCTCTGGGACAGAGAAGATACGCAGTATTTT. Protein product: CASSLWDREDTQYF.

The chain uses TRBV25-1 and TRBJ2-7; 12 nucleotides align to TRBD2. The ends lost 5 bases at V and 2 bases at J; junction bases unmatched: 7. The CDR3 has 16 amino acids. Germline values: CDR1 MGHDK, CDR2 SYGVNS. CDR3 nucleotides: TGTGCCAGCAGTCCCCATCTAGCGGGAGGGCCCTACGAGCAGTACTTC. Its protein is CASSPHLAGGPYEQYF.

The genes are TRBV27 and TRBJ1-1; 7 bases agree with TRBD1. The CDR3 sequence is 18 residues long. V shed 4 bases, J shed 0 bases, and the junction held 14 bases outside the gene matches. Germline V gene sequence: CDR1 MNHEY, CDR2 SMNVEV (reference sequence). CDR3: CASSSSRTTGTVNTEAFF. In DNA form, the CDR3 reads TGTGCCAGCAGTTCCTCGAGAACCACCGGGACAGTGAACACTGAAGCTTTCTTT.

Notes on this clone: One junction end does not reproduce the germline sequence, and a read error may be involved. This sequence joins TRBV18 and TRBJ2-7; D remains ambiguous. The CDR3 runs 14 residues. The germline CDR1 and CDR2 sequences are KGHSH and LQKENI. For the CDR3, the DNA is TGTGCCAGCTCCCCACGAGAGTTCTCCTACGAGCAGTACTTC. Translation: CASSPREFSYEQYF.

The chain links TRBV5-4 to TRBJ1-3; D might be TRBD1 (5 bases). The germline gives CDR1 SGHNT, CDR2 YYREEE (reference sequence). CDR3 length: 15 amino acids. Trimming took off 0 bases at V and 11 bases at J, with 18 bases between the two ends. The CDR3 region is CASSLEGQGGIPIYF. CDR3 bases: TGTGCCAGCAGCTTGGAAGGCCAGGGTGGCATTCCCATATATTTT.

The chain joins TRBV18 to TRBJ2-3; the match to TRBD2 covers 10 bases. Germline V gives CDR1 KGHSH, CDR2 LQKENI. This CDR3 contains 19 residues. The J segment lost 0 bases and the V segment lost 4 bases, leaving 13 bases of the junction unmatched. As DNA, the CDR3 is TGTGCCAGCTCACTCCGAACGTCTAGCGGGGGACCTAGCACAGATACGCAGTATTTT. This gives the protein CASSLRTSSGGPSTDTQYF.

The chain joins TRBV5-4 to TRBJ2-3, with 7 bases aligning to TRBD1. This CDR3 has 15 amino acids. V gave up 2 bases and J gave up 9 bases; unmatched junction bases: 12. From germline, CDR1 is SGHNT and CDR2 YYREEE (reference sequence). The CDR3 nucleotides are TGTGCCAGCAGCTTCACAACAGGGGTATCTGAGACGCAGTATTTT. It translates to CASSFTTGVSETQYF. Complete variable domain (other parts from reference TRBV5-4 and TRBJ2-3): ETGVTQSPTHLIKTRGQQVTLRCSSQSGHNTVSWYQQALGQGPQFIFQYYREEENGRGNFPPRFSGLQFPNYSSELNVNALELDDSALYLCASSFTTGVSETQYFGPGTRLTVL.

The rearrangement links TRBV28 to TRBJ1-2; TRBD1 might be the D (5 bases). V was cut by 4 bases and J by 0 bases, with 15 bases left in between. This CDR3 is built from 16 residues. CDR1 and CDR2 from the germline V gene are MDHEN and SYDVKM. Here the CDR3 DNA reads TGTGCCAGCAGTTGGGGCCCAGGTTCCTCTAACTATGGCTACACCTTC. This sequence encodes CASSWGPGSSNYGYTF.

The V gene is TRBV5-6, the J gene TRBJ1-5, with D perhaps TRBD1 (5 bases). Germline V CDR1 and CDR2: SGHDT, YYEEEE. V lost 0 bases and J 4 bases, leaving 20 bases between the germline ends. The CDR3 has 18 residues. Written as DNA, the CDR3 is TGTGCCAGCAGCTTGGCCTTGCAAAGGGGAGGATTAAATCAGCCCCAGCATTTT. This gives the protein CASSLALQRGGLNQPQHF.

The chain uses TRBV5-6 and TRBJ2-1; D remains unclear. The CDR3 extends over 14 amino acids. Between the trimmed V and J ends, which lost 2 bases and 5 bases, there was a span of 11 bases. Looked up from germline, CDR1 is SGHDT and CDR2 is YYEEEE. The CDR3 nucleotides read TGTGCCAGCAGCTTACGGCCTGACAACAATGAGCAGTTCTTC. Translation: CASSLRPDNNEQFF.

The rearrangement joins TRBV6-5 to TRBJ2-7, with 8 nucleotides matching TRBD1. Trimming at V came to 5 bases and at J to 7 bases, leaving 13 bases not matched to a gene. The CDR3 is made up of 15 amino acids. CDR1 MNHEY and CDR2 SVGAGI come from the germline V gene. The DNA of the CDR3 is TGTGCCAGCAGTCCAAGGACAGGGACGAGCTATGAGCAGTACTTC. Amino acid sequence: CASSPRTGTSYEQYF.

This clone was counted a single time. The rearrangement uses TRBV10-3 and TRBJ1-2; 9 bases line up with TRBD1. V dropped 2 bases and J dropped 4; count of bases not matched to a gene: 11. The germline gives CDR1 ENHRY, CDR2 SYGVKD. The length of the CDR3 is 17 residues. The CDR3 DNA reads as TGTGCCATCAGTGAGAGGTCACAGGGGGCTGCCACCTATGGCTACACCTTC. Protein sequence: CAISERSQGAATYGYTF.

The chain recombines TRBV11-2 with TRBJ2-7, with 7 bases matching TRBD1. Germline assignment: CDR1 SGHAT and CDR2 FQNNGV. J was trimmed by 6 bases and V by 5 bases; bases with no gene match: 7. The CDR3 consists of 13 residues. CDR3 residues: CASSQTGLAEQYF. DNA of the CDR3: TGTGCCAGCAGCCAGACAGGGTTGGCCGAGCAGTACTTC. The whole variable domain, filled in from reference TRBV11-2 and TRBJ2-7, reads EAGVAQSPRYKIIEKRQSVAFWCNPISGHATLYWYQQILGQGPKLLIQFQNNGVVDDSQLPKDRFSAERLKGVDSTLKIQPAKLEDSAVYLCASSQTGLAEQYFGPGTRLTVT.

CDR3 bases: TGTGCCAGCTCACCACCGGGAGGGACGGCCTTTAGCACAGATACGCAGTATTTT. Translating it yields CASSPPGGTAFSTDTQYF. V is TRBV18 and J is TRBJ2-3, with 7 bases matching TRBD2. Germline V gene sequence: CDR1 KGHSH, CDR2 LQKENI. Trimming took 0 bases from V and 0 from J; bases not matched to a gene: 9. CDR3 length equals 18 residues.

The chain combines TRBV4-2 with TRBJ2-3; 13 bases line up with TRBD2. V trimming: 0 bases; J trimming: 8 bases; junction bases outside the gene matches: 2. This CDR3 has 15 amino acids. Germline V gives CDR1 LGHNA, CDR2 YNFKEQ. The CDR3 protein is CASSQDTSGGATQYF. The CDR3 DNA is TGTGCCAGCAGCCAAGATACTAGCGGGGGGGCTACGCAGTATTTT.

The gene calls are TRBV28 and TRBJ1-1; 8 positions agree with TRBD1. Germline lookup yields CDR1 MDHEN and CDR2 SYDVKM. V gave up 10 bases and J gave up 11 bases; unmatched junction bases: 9. This CDR3 has 11 residues. The chain's CDR3 is CATIRTGRAFF. CDR3 bases: TGTGCCACTATAAGGACAGGGAGGGCTTTCTTT.

V gene TRBV28 combines with J gene TRBJ2-1; 10 bases are shared with TRBD2. Trimming cost V 1 base and J 7 bases; bases outside gene matches: 7. Germline CDR1 MDHEN, CDR2 SYDVKM. This CDR3 region has 16 residues. The CDR3 loop reads CASSLLGLAGVNEQFF. As DNA, the CDR3 is TGTGCCAGCAGTTTATTGGGGCTAGCGGGGGTAAATGAGCAGTTCTTC.

In its sample, this clone was seen once. The rearrangement links TRBV28 to TRBJ2-3; D possibly corresponds to TRBD1 (8 bases). V was cut by 5 bases and J by 3 bases, with 12 bases left in between. CDR3 length: 14 amino acids. Germline V gene sequence: CDR1 MDHEN, CDR2 SYDVKM. This CDR3 is CASSTQGGTDTQYF. DNA of the CDR3: TGTGCCAGCAGTACACAGGGGGGGACAGATACGCAGTATTTT.

The V gene is TRBV27, the J gene TRBJ2-3, with 13 nucleotides matching TRBD2. CDR1 and CDR2 (germline): MNHEY, SMNVEV (reference sequence). The CDR3 length is 18 residues. The V gene end was trimmed by 1 base and the J gene end by 1 base; junction bases not matched to a gene: 5. CDR3 nucleotides: TGTGCCAGCAGTTTATTTCCGGGACTAGCGGGGCGCACAGATACGCAGTATTTT. Translating it yields CASSLFPGLAGRTDTQYF.

The chain is built from TRBV28 and TRBJ2-1, with 8 bases that match TRBD2. This CDR3 has 15 residues. With V trimmed by 3 bases and J by 5 bases, 6 bases remained unmatched. Per germline, CDR1 MDHEN and CDR2 SYDVKM. This chain's CDR3 is CASSFRGLGDNEQFF. In DNA form, the CDR3 reads TGTGCCAGCAGTTTTCGGGGACTAGGCGACAATGAGCAGTTCTTC. The variable domain in full, with the rest retrieved from reference TRBV28 and TRBJ2-1, is DVKVTQSSRYLVKRTGEKVFLECVQDMDHENMFWYRQDPGLGLRLIYFSYDVKMKEKGDIPEGYSVSREKKERFSLILESASTNQTSMYLCASSFRGLGDNEQFFGPGTRLTVL.